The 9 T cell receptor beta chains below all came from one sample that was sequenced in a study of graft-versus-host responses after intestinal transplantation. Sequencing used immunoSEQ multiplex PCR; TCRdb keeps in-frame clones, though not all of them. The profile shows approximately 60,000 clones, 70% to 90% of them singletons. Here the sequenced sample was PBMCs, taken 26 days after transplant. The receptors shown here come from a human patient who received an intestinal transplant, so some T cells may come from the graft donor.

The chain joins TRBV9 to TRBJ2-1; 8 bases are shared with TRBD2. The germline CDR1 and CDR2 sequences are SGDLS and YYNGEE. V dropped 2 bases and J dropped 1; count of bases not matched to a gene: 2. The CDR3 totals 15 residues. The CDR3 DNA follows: TGTGCCAGCAGCGTCGGCGGGGGGTCCTACAATGAGCAGTTCTTC. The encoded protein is CASSVGGGSYNEQFF.

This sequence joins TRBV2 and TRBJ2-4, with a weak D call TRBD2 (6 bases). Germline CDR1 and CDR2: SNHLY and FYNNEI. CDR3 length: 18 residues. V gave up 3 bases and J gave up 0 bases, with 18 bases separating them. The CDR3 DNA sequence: TGTGCCAGCAGTGATTGGGGACTCCTGACTCTAGCCAAAAACATTCAGTACTTC. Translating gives CASSDWGLLTLAKNIQYF.

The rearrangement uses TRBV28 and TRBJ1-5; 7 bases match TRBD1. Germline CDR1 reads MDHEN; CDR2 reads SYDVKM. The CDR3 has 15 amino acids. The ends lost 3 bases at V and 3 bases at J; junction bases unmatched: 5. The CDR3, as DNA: TGTGCCAGCAGTTTTATTGACAGGGCCAATCAGCCCCAGCATTTT. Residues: CASSFIDRANQPQHF.

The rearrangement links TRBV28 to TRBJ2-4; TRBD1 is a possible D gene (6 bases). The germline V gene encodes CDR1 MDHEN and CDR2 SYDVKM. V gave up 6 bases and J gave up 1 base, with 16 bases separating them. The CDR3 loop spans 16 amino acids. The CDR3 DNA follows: TGTGCCAGCAGACGGACGTTCAGGGGTGCCAAAAACATTCAGTACTTC. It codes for CASRRTFRGAKNIQYF.

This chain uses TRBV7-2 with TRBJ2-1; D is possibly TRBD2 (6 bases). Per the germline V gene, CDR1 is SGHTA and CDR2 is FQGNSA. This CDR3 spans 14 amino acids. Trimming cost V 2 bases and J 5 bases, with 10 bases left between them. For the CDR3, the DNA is TGTGCCAGCAGCTTATGGGAGGCCCACAATGAGCAGTTCTTC. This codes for CASSLWEAHNEQFF. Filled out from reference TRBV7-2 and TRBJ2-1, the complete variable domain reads GAGVSQSPSNKVTEKGKDVELRCDPISGHTALYWYRQSLGQGLEFLIYFQGNSAPDKSGLPSDRFSAERTGGSVSTLTIQRTQQEDSAVYLCASSLWEAHNEQFFGPGTRLTVL.

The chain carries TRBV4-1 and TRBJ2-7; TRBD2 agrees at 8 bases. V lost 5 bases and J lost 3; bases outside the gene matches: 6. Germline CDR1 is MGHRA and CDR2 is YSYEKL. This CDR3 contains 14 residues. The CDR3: CASSFHGGGYEQYF. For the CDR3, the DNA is TGCGCCAGCAGCTTCCACGGGGGGGGCTACGAGCAGTACTTC.

Here the CDR3 reads CASSLPTSGGAGGEQFF. The CDR3 coding sequence is TGTGCCAGCAGCCTCCCGACTAGCGGGGGGGCCGGCGGTGAGCAGTTCTTC. V gene TRBV7-8 combines with J gene TRBJ2-1; 14 bases line up with TRBD2. The germline gives CDR1 SGHVS, CDR2 FQNEAQ. The V gene end was trimmed by 5 bases and the J gene end by 9 bases; junction bases not matched to a gene: 12. The CDR3 spans 17 residues.

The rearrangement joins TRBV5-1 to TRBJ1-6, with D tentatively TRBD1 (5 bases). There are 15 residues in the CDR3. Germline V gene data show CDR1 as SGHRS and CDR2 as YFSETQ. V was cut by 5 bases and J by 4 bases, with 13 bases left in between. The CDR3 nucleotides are TGCGCCAGCAGAGAACAGGATTCTTATAATTCACCCCTCCACTTT. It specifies CASREQDSYNSPLHF.

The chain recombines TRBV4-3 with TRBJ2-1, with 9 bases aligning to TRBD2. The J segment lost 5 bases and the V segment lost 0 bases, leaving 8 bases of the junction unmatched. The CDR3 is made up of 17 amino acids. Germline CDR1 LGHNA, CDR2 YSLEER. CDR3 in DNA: TGCGCCAGCAGCCAAGATCGGGCTAGCGGGGCGCACAATGAGCAGTTCTTC. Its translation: CASSQDRASGAHNEQFF.